The 23 T cell receptor beta chains in this list originate from one sample, sequenced in a study of cytomegalovirus exposure and HLA in healthy donors. The PCR used 60 Vbeta and 13 Jbeta primers. TCRdb's copy holds only in-frame clones and misses some; the assay was immunoSEQ multiplex PCR. The data hold about 140,000 clones, with almost 80% observed a single time. Sample: PBMCs. The receptors derive from a man aged 18 to 30 in good health and CMV-seronegative.

The chain links TRBV18 to TRBJ2-3; 10 nucleotides agree with TRBD1. The CDR3 length is 16 residues. In germline, CDR1 is KGHSH, CDR2 LQKENI. V lost 3 bases to trimming and J lost 7 bases; unmatched junction nucleotides: 10. The CDR3 sequence: CASSPDTGTGVYTQYF. CDR3 sequence (DNA): TGTGCCAGCTCACCCGACACCGGGACAGGGGTGTATACGCAGTATTTT.

The V call is TRBV5-1, the J call TRBJ2-2, with D tentatively TRBD1 (5 bases). The germline V gene has CDR1 SGHRS and CDR2 YFSETQ. V lost 4 bases, J lost 0 bases, and 16 bases lay in between. CDR3 length: 17 amino acids. CDR3 sequence reads: CASSPLQPGTNTGELFF. The CDR3 DNA is TGCGCCAGCAGCCCCCTTCAGCCAGGGACGAACACCGGGGAGCTGTTTTTT.

This clone is a singleton in its sample. V usage is TRBV4-3 and J usage is TRBJ1-4; no firm D call. The CDR3 consists of 15 residues. V lost 4 bases and J lost 3, with 12 bases in between. Germline V gene data show CDR1 as LGHNA and CDR2 as YSLEER. As DNA, the CDR3 is TGCGCCAGCAGCCCGGAGGCGTTCGCTAATGAAAAACTGTTTTTT. It encodes CASSPEAFANEKLFF.

The CDR3 here is CAREGSLGTEAFF. CDR3 coding DNA: TGTGCCAGGGAGGGATCCCTGGGCACTGAAGCTTTCTTT. The rearrangement uses TRBV2 and TRBJ1-1; no definite D call. Germline V lookup: CDR1 SNHLY, CDR2 FYNNEI. The CDR3 is 13 residues long. Trimming took 9 bases from V and 4 from J, leaving 15 bases between them.

J is TRBJ1-2 and V is TRBV29-1, with D tentatively TRBD1 (6 bases). CDR3 length: 12 amino acids. CDR1 and CDR2 (germline): SQVTM, ANQGSEA. The V and J ends lost 7 bases and 3 bases respectively, with 12 bases between them. This CDR3 reads CSAPDSYYGYTF. In nucleotides, the CDR3 is TGCAGCGCTCCGGACAGTTACTATGGCTACACCTTC.

The chain has TRBV2 and TRBJ1-2; 9 positions match TRBD1. CDR1 SNHLY and CDR2 FYNNEI come from the germline V gene. The CDR3 has 15 residues. The ends lost 4 bases at V and 7 bases at J; junction bases unmatched: 10. The CDR3 DNA sequence: TGTGCCAGCAGTGGGTCGGGACAGGGTACAGGTGGCTACACCTTC. It specifies CASSGSGQGTGGYTF.

CDR3 region: CASSEGANSNQPQHF. DNA of the CDR3: TGCGCCAGCAGCGAGGGGGCTAATAGCAATCAGCCCCAGCATTTT. This chain links TRBV5-1 with TRBJ1-5, with 7 positions matching TRBD1. Per the germline V gene, CDR1 is SGHRS and CDR2 is YFSETQ. This CDR3 spans 15 amino acids. Trimming cost V 4 bases and J 0 bases; bases outside gene matches: 4.

This clone was seen just once. V is TRBV6-1 and J is TRBJ2-5, with TRBD2 identical over 12 bases. Looked up from germline, CDR1 is MNHNS and CDR2 is SASEGT. Losses at the gene ends were 1 base for V and 0 bases for J; bases not matched to a gene: 6. The CDR3 extends over 18 amino acids. The CDR3 here is CASSEGGLAGYYQETQYF. The CDR3 coding sequence is TGTGCCAGCAGTGAAGGGGGACTAGCGGGCTACTACCAAGAGACCCAGTACTTC.

The rearrangement joins TRBV9 to TRBJ1-2, with 7 bases fitting TRBD1. V shed 0 bases, J shed 6 bases, and the junction held 8 bases outside the gene matches. CDR3 size: 15 residues. The germline V gene has CDR1 SGDLS and CDR2 YYNGEE. The CDR3 spells CASSVGDRSTHGYTF. The DNA of the CDR3 is TGTGCCAGCAGCGTAGGGGACAGAAGTACCCATGGCTACACCTTC.

This clone was seen only a few times. V usage is TRBV10-2 and J usage is TRBJ1-1; D is perhaps TRBD1 (6 bases). Germline V gene lookup returns CDR1 WSHSY and CDR2 SAAADI. This CDR3 spans 17 amino acids. With 5 bases removed from V and 0 bases from J, the gap between germline ends came to 19 bases. The DNA of the CDR3 is TGCGCCAGCAGTAACGGACAGTTCCAGTTTATGAACACTGAAGCTTTCTTT. Its translation is CASSNGQFQFMNTEAFF.

The rearrangement uses TRBV11-1 and TRBJ2-7; the match to TRBD1 covers 8 bases. The germline gives CDR1 SGHAT, CDR2 FQDESV (reference sequence). This CDR3 has 12 amino acids. With 5 bases clipped from V and 7 bases from J, the junction kept 4 bases outside the gene matches. CDR3 residues: CASSRTGGEQYF. The CDR3 nucleotides are TGTGCCAGCAGCCGAACAGGGGGTGAGCAGTACTTC.

The rearrangement uses TRBV11-3 and TRBJ2-7; a weak D match, TRBD1 (6 bases). The CDR3 has 13 residues. V lost 5 bases to trimming and J lost 1 base, with 9 bases between them. Germline V gene lookup returns CDR1 SGHNT and CDR2 YENEEA. The CDR3 coding sequence is TGTGCCAGCAGCCATGGACAGTCCTACGAGCAGTACTTC. The encoded protein is CASSHGQSYEQYF.

V is TRBV6-1 and J is TRBJ1-4; tentatively, D is TRBD1 (5 bases). Germline V gives CDR1 MNHNS, CDR2 SASEGT. V was pared by 8 bases and J by 8 bases, with 15 bases between. The CDR3 consists of 13 residues. As DNA, the CDR3 is TGTGCCAGCCAAGGGGTAGGTCGCGAAAAACTGTTTTTT. It translates to CASQGVGREKLFF.

The chain carries TRBV19 and TRBJ1-1, with 8 bases aligning to TRBD1. Germline V gene lookup returns CDR1 LNHDA and CDR2 SQIVND (reference sequence). The CDR3 contains 15 residues. V dropped 2 bases and J dropped 5; count of bases not matched to a gene: 7. CDR3 DNA: TGTGCCAGTAGTATACAGGGGGCGAGGATGACTGAAGCTTTCTTT. Translating gives CASSIQGARMTEAFF.

This clone appeared once. The chain has TRBV6-7 and TRBJ1-5; 9 bases are shared with TRBD1. TRBV6-7 is known as an ORF, though its function is uncertain. The length of the CDR3 is 15 residues. With 6 bases clipped from V and 5 bases from J, the junction kept 8 bases outside the gene matches. CDR3 sequence: CASSPGTGKYQPQHF. The CDR3 DNA reads as TGTGCCAGCAGCCCCGGGACAGGGAAATATCAGCCCCAGCATTTT.

This clone turned up a few times. The chain carries TRBV2 and TRBJ1-5; tentative D call: TRBD1 (5 bases). The V end was cut by 5 bases, the J end by 1 base, with 9 bases between. The CDR3 is 14 residues long. Germline CDR1 is SNHLY and CDR2 is FYNNEI. The CDR3 region is CASSSPGSNQPQHF. CDR3 in DNA: TGTGCCAGCAGTAGCCCAGGGAGCAATCAGCCCCAGCATTTT.

The rearrangement joins TRBV11-2 to TRBJ2-5, with 7 nucleotides matching TRBD2. Unmatched junction bases numbered 4, after V lost 2 bases and J lost 1 base. CDR1 and CDR2 from the germline V gene are SGHAT and FQNNGV. This CDR3 is built from 15 residues. The DNA for the CDR3 is TGTGCCAGCAGCTTAACGGGGGGTGTCCAAGAGACCCAGTACTTC. Amino acids: CASSLTGGVQETQYF.

The V call is TRBV6-5, the J call TRBJ1-2, with 7 bases fitting TRBD1. The V gene's germline CDR1 is MNHEY and CDR2 SVGAGI. The CDR3 spans 12 residues. Losses at the gene ends were 11 bases for V and 12 bases for J; bases not matched to a gene: 15. Here the CDR3 reads CAARGRGSANTF. CDR3 in DNA: TGTGCCGCGCGAGGCAGGGGGTCCGCCAACACCTTC.

This rearrangement joins TRBV7-2 to TRBJ1-5; D might be TRBD1 (5 bases). CDR1 SGHTA and CDR2 FQGNSA come from the germline V gene. V lost 1 base, J lost 10 bases, and 17 bases lay in between. The CDR3 consists of 15 residues. The CDR3 DNA follows: TGTGCCAGCAGCTTAGACCGGCAGGGCATCTTTCCCCAGCATTTT. Translated: CASSLDRQGIFPQHF.

The chain joins TRBV25-1 to TRBJ2-6; no reliable D call. V lost 6 bases, J lost 4 bases, and 7 bases lay in between. The V gene's germline CDR1 is MGHDK and CDR2 SYGVNS. This CDR3 has 13 amino acids. The CDR3 coding sequence is TGTGCCAGCAGCTTATTAGGGGCCAACGTCCTGACTTTC. It specifies CASSLLGANVLTF.

The genes are TRBV5-1 and TRBJ1-2, with 8 bases that match TRBD1. V was pared by 4 bases and J by 0 bases, with 11 bases of the junction left unmatched. The CDR3 sequence is 17 residues long. The germline CDR1 and CDR2 sequences are SGHRS and YFSETQ. CDR3 in amino acids: CASSPDRGTGANYGYTF. In DNA, the CDR3 is TGCGCCAGCAGCCCCGACAGAGGGACAGGCGCTAACTATGGCTACACCTTC.

The chain carries TRBV5-1 and TRBJ2-3; TRBD2 aligns across 14 bases. V trimming: 3 bases; J trimming: 0 bases; junction bases outside the gene matches: 6. Germline CDR1 reads SGHRS; CDR2 reads YFSETQ. This CDR3 has 18 residues. The CDR3 here is CASSSGLAGGWSTDTQYF. In nucleotides, the CDR3 is TGCGCCAGCAGCTCAGGACTAGCGGGGGGTTGGAGCACAGATACGCAGTATTTT.

The chain uses TRBV14 and TRBJ1-2; tentative D call: TRBD1 (6 bases). The ends were cut back, 1 base at V and 4 bases at J, with 13 bases in the middle. The CDR3 extends over 15 amino acids. Germline-derived CDR1 and CDR2 are SGHDN and FVKESK. CDR3 nucleotide sequence: TGTGCCAGCAGCCAAGTGGACAGAAGTTTCTATGGCTACACCTTC. This encodes CASSQVDRSFYGYTF.